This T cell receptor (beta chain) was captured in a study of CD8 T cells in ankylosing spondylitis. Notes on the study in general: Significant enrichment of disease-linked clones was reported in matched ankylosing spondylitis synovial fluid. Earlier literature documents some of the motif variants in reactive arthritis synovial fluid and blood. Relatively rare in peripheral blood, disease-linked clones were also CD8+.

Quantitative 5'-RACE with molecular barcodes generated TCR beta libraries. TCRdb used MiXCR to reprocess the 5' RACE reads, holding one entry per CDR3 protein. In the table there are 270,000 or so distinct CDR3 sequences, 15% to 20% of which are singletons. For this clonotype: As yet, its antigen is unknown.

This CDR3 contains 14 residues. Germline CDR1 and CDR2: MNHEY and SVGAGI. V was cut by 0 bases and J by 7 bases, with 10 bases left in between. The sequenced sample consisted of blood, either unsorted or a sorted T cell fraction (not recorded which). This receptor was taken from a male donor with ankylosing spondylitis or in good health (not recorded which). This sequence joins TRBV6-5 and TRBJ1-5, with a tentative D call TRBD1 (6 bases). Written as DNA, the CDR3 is TGTGCCAGCAGTTACTCGAAGAGGGGGCAGCCCCAGCATTTT. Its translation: CASSYSKRGQPQHF.